The TCR beta chain described here comes from a study of blood T cell repertoires in COVID-19. Study at large: Samples came from the United States, Italy and Spain, spanning acute and convalescent COVID-19. Sources were T cells, B-cell-depleted T cells, or PBMCs; the material itself was cDNA or gDNA.

Assay: immunoSEQ multiplex PCR; the TCRdb copy retains only in-frame clones and omits some. Of about 69,000 clones listed, roughly 80% are singletons. CDR1 is SGHDN and CDR2 is FVKESK in the germline V gene. V shed 6 bases and J 3 bases; nucleotides not matched to a gene: 2. The CDR3 length is 14 residues. The specimen was peripheral blood. V gene TRBV14 combines with J gene TRBJ2-1; 10 positions match TRBD2. This receptor was identified in a woman over 75 with acute or convalescent COVID-19. Here the CDR3 DNA reads TGTGCCAGCAGACCTAGCGGGGGCTACAATGAGCAGTTCTTC. It yields the protein CASRPSGGYNEQFF.